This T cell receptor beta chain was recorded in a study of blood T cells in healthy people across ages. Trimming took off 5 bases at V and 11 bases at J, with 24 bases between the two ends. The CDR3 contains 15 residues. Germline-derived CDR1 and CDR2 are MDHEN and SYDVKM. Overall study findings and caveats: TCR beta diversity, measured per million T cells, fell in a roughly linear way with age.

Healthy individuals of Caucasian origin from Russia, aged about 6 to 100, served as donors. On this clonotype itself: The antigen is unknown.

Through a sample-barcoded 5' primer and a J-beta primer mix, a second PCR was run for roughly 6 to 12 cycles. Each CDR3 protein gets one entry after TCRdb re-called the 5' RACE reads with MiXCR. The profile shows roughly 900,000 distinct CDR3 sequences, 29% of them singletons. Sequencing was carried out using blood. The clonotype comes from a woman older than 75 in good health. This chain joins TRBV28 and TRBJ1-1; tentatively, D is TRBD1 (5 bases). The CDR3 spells CASSPHAAGGLRAFF. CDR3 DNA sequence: TGTGCCAGCAGTCCACATGCGGCGGGGGGACTGCGTGCTTTCTTT.